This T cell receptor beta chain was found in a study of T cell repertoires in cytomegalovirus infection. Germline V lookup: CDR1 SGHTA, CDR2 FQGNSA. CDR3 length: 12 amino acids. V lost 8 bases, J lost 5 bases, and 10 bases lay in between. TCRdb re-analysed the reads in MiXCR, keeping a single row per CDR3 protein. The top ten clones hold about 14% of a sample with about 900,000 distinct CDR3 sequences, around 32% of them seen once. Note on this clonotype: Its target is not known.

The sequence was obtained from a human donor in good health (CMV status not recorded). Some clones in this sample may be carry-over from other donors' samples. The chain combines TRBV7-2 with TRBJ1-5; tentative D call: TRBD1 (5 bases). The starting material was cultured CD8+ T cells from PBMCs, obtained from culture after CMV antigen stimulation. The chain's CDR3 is CASGRGDQPQHF. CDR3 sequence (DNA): TGTGCCAGCGGGCGGGGGGATCAGCCCCAGCATTTT.